This entry is about one T cell receptor (beta chain). Antigen: not known. A much larger clonotype is one base distant, so this may be a read error. The entry originates in a study of tumor and adjacent non-tumor tissue in lung cancer. As for the study in general: Samples averaged roughly 4 million productive TCRbeta reads each. Study-level results: Tumor repertoires had a smaller top 100 clone share than normal lung. TCR diversity was significantly greater in tumor than normal lung tissue.

No cell sorting was done before RNA was extracted from the tissue. This non-tumor lung sample came from over 3 cm beyond the tumor edge. Donors were chemotherapy-naive, newly diagnosed lung cancer surgical patients in China, August–late 2014. A modified ARM-PCR protocol with three rounds of nested PCR amplified TCRbeta. TCRdb called the multiplex PCR reads again in MiXCR, with one record for every CDR3 protein. This table holds approximately 120,000 distinct CDR3 sequences, 62% found once. This CDR3 has 15 amino acids. Trimming left V 1 base short and J 2 bases short, with 12 bases between. CDR1 and CDR2 from the germline V gene are SGHRS and YFSETQ.

What was sequenced was distant non-tumor lung tissue. This receptor was obtained from a man in his fifties or sixties with non-small cell lung cancer. The chain carries TRBV5-1 and TRBJ2-5, with a possible D match to TRBD2 (7 bases). The CDR3 DNA is TGCGCCAGCAGCTTGATGGGGGGGCCACAAGAGACCCAGTACTTC. This codes for CASSLMGGPQETQYF.